This TCR beta chain came from a study of CD8 T cells in Susac syndrome. Study-wide points: It was acknowledged by the study that relatively few individuals were included in its TCR sequencing and HLA analysis.

Per the germline V gene, CDR1 is MGHRA and CDR2 is YSYEKL. With V trimmed by 3 bases and J by 5 bases, 7 bases remained unmatched. The CDR3 is 16 amino acids. Each multiple sclerosis control was a treatment-naive patient with relapsing-remitting disease that was either stable or active. CD8+ and CD4+ T cells were negatively isolated; TEMRA cells were FACS-enriched. Of note for this clonotype: Antigen specificity is unknown.

With random hexamers, roughly 0.45 to 1 ug RNA was reverse transcribed. TCRdb ran MiXCR on the immunoSEQ multiplex PCR reads and lists one entry per CDR3 protein. The data show 400,000 or so distinct CDR3 sequences, 85% seen once. This receptor was identified in a human donor with multiple sclerosis. Sample: CD8+ T cells from PBMCs. The chain uses TRBV4-1 and TRBJ1-5, with 10 bases matching TRBD1. The chain's CDR3 is CASSQTGGAGYQPQHF. The CDR3 bases are TGCGCCAGCAGCCAGACAGGGGGCGCGGGGTATCAGCCCCAGCATTTT.